The present TCR beta chain was sequenced within a study of blood T cell repertoires in COVID-19 (dated by TCRdb to between 2020 and 2021). Regarding the study in general: The collaborator samples originated in the United States, Italy and Spain and spanned the acute and convalescent phases of COVID-19. Deeply sampled blood TCRbeta repertoires from subjects exposed to, actively infected with, or recovered from COVID-19 were included in the dataset. The repertoires were released in a freely available public database meant as a resource for research on the immune response to SARS-CoV-2. Where available, HLA class I and class II types were taken from metadata supplied by the sample provider and were not determined by assay-based typing. The material from the prospective study consisted of cDNA or gDNA derived from T cells, B-cell-depleted T cells, or PBMCs. The samples were drawn from two sources: the first 160 participants of the ongoing ImmuneRACE study, and 1,200 or so subjects contributed by 6 global collaborators. The sample metadata nearly always contained a de-identified subject ID, COVID-19 status, age in years and sex. Overall results and qualifications from the work: The amount of clinical and demographic metadata varied by source and participant and was provided uncurated.

At the junction V is shortened by 6 bases and J by 5 bases; bases outside the gene matches: 8. Inclusive of the bounding cysteine and phenylalanine, the CDR3 is 14 residues long. This entry keeps only the CDR3 DNA: 42 bases, framed from base 1. CDR1 and CDR2 (KGHDR, SFDVKD) derive from the germline V gene. At one collaborating source in Seattle, patients were enrolled during active infection and were followed longitudinally through the course of disease. The collaborating institutions used their own protocols to collect whole blood in K2EDTA tubes. For TCRbeta analysis, collaborators shipped samples as frozen whole blood, isolated PBMCs, or DNA extracted from either of those sample types. About this clone itself: Its recognized antigen is unknown. Base qualities were left out, and no much larger clone turns up one base away.

The immunoSEQ Assay, a bias-controlled multiplex PCR, was used to amplify TCRbeta CDR3 regions from genomic DNA. Processing in the source paper ran as follows. The number of nucleated cells in each sample was estimated by amplification of reference gene primers within the assay. To quantify the absolute abundance of each unique TCRbeta CDR3 rearrangement, sequence reads were collapsed and filtered. Productive Simpson clonality was computed per sample as the square root of Simpson's diversity index over productive rearrangements. Imported from immuneACCESS, the table was reduced by TCRdb to in-frame sequences with V and J called. These copies leave out some clones; in studies compared against another copy, an unresolved V gene accounts for under half, and the cause of the remainder is not known. V and J calls and clone size come straight from that table; D and trimming were deduced from the DNA. Recorded for this sample are 250,000 to 300,000 clones; less than 90% of them occurred a single time. The top ten clonotypes cover 10% to 15% of the sample.

The sequence was collected from a woman between 65 and 79 years old with COVID-19, enrolled during active disease. This chain is built from TRBV24-1 and TRBJ2-7; 8 bases in between match TRBD1. Sequencing was done on a sample of peripheral blood. The CDR3 sequence is CATSPTGDGDEQYF. Read as DNA, the sequence is TGTGCCACCAGTCCGACAGGGGACGGCGACGAGCAGTACTTC.